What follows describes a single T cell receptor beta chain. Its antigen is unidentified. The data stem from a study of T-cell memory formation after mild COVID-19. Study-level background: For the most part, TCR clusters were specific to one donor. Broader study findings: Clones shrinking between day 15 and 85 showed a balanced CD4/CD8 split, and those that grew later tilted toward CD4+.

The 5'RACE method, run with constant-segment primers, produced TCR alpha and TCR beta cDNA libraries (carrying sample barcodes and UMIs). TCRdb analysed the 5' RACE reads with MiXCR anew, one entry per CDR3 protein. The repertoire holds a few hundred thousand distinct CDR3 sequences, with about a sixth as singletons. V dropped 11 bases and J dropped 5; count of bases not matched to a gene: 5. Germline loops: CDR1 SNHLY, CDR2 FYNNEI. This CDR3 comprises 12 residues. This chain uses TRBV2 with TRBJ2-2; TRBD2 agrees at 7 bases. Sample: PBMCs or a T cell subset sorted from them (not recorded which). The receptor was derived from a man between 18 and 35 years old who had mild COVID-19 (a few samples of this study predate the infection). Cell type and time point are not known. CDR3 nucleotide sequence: TGTGCCGGGAGGGCCAGGACCGGGGAGCTGTTTTTT. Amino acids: CAGRARTGELFF.